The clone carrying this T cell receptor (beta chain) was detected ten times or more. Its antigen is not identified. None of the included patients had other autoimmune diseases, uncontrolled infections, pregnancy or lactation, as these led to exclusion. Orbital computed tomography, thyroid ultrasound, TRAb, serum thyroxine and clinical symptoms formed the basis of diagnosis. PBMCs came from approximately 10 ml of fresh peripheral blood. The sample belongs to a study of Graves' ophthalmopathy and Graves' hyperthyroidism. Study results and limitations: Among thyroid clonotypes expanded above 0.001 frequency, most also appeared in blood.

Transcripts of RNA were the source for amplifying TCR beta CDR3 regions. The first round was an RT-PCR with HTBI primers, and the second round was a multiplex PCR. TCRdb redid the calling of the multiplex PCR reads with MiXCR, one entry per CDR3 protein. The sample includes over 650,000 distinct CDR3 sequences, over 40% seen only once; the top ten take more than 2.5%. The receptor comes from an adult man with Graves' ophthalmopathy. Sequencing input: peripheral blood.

Here the CDR3 DNA reads TGTGCCAGCACAAAAGACAGGGGAGGTTATCAGCCCCAGCATTTT. Protein: CASTKDRGGYQPQHF. This sequence joins TRBV2 and TRBJ1-5, with 8 nucleotides matching TRBD1. V trimming: 7 bases; J trimming: 5 bases; junction bases outside the gene matches: 10. This CDR3 spans 15 amino acids. Germline lookup yields CDR1 SNHLY and CDR2 FYNNEI.